The TCR beta chain under discussion was sequenced for a study of technical replicates of blood from several donors. The protocol was immunoSEQ multiplex PCR, while the TCRdb copy is restricted to in-frame clones and leaves out a portion. The repertoire includes 70,000 to 85,000 clones, around 97% of them detected once, and over 0.15% sits in the top ten. This CDR3 contains 15 residues. Germline V gives CDR1 MNHNS, CDR2 SASEGT. The V and J ends lost 4 bases and 3 bases, in that order; junction bases with no gene match: 8. This clone appeared once. Sequencing was carried out using T cells isolated from PBMCs. This rearrangement joins TRBV6-1 to TRBJ2-7; 8 bases are a match to TRBD1. The source of this sequence is a human donor in good health. The CDR3 sequence: CASSVFAGGYYEQYF. The DNA for the CDR3 is TGTGCCAGCAGTGTTTTTGCAGGGGGCTACTACGAGCAGTACTTC.